The 17 T cell receptor beta chains reported below all come from one sample, sequenced in a study of blood T cell repertoires in COVID-19. Sequencing used immunoSEQ multiplex PCR; TCRdb keeps in-frame clones, though not all of them. In the table there are 100,000 to 150,000 clones, about 82% of which are singletons. Material for sequencing was peripheral blood. The receptors shown here come from a human donor in a cohort sampled during active COVID-19.

The chain employs TRBV6-2 or TRBV6-3 and TRBJ2-7, with TRBD2 matching 15 bases. CDR1 and CDR2 (germline): MNHEY, SVGEGT. The ends lost 3 bases at V and 4 bases at J; junction bases unmatched: 7. The CDR3 covers 17 residues. The CDR3 sequence: CASSYYPGTSGRYEQYF. The CDR3 region has the DNA TGTGCCAGCAGTTATTACCCAGGGACTAGCGGGAGGTACGAGCAGTACTTC.

This clone was found a few times. The V and J genes are TRBV4-3 and TRBJ1-1, with D perhaps matching TRBD1 (6 bases). CDR1 is LGHNA, CDR2 YSLEER, per germline. CDR3 length: 17 amino acids. Trimming took 1 base from V and 0 from J, leaving 15 bases between them. CDR3 residues: CASSQGITGLMNTEAFF. CDR3 nucleotide sequence: TGCGCCAGCAGCCAAGGAATAACAGGGCTCATGAACACTGAAGCTTTCTTT.

This chain joins TRBV15 and TRBJ2-3, with no clear D. V was shortened by 0 bases and J by 1 base, with 8 bases between the two germline ends. CDR1 and CDR2 from the germline V gene are LNHNV and YYDKDF (reference sequence). This CDR3 spans 15 amino acids. The CDR3 sequence: CATSRDGRGTDTQYF. The CDR3, as DNA: TGTGCCACCAGCAGAGACGGTCGGGGCACAGATACGCAGTATTTT.

This clone came up a few times. V is TRBV10-1 and J is TRBJ1-1, with 7 bases that match TRBD1. The CDR3 length is 14 residues. The germline V gene has CDR1 WNHNN and CDR2 SYGVQD (reference sequence). V lost 6 bases to trimming and J lost 0 bases; unmatched junction nucleotides: 4. The CDR3 loop is CASSPTGMNTEAFF. CDR3 bases: TGCGCCAGCAGCCCGACAGGGATGAACACTGAAGCTTTCTTT.

The chain is built from TRBV3-1 (or the pseudogene TRBV3-2) and TRBJ1-5, with D uncertain. Germline V gives CDR1 LGHDT, CDR2 YNNKEL (reference sequence). Trimming pared 4 bases from V and 5 bases from J, leaving 15 bases between. The CDR3 length is 15 residues. CDR3 loop: CASSPGDLGDQPQHF. CDR3 coding DNA: TGTGCCAGCAGCCCCGGAGACCTCGGGGATCAGCCCCAGCATTTT.

The rearrangement uses TRBV5-1 and TRBJ1-2, with TRBD1 matching over 7 bases. The germline gives CDR1 SGHRS, CDR2 YFSETQ. The CDR3 spans 14 residues. V was clipped by 0 bases and J by 9 bases; unmatched bases: 8. DNA of the CDR3: TGCGCCAGCAGCTTGGGACAGGGTTCTTATAGCTACACCTTC. Translated: CASSLGQGSYSYTF.

The chain couples TRBV12-5 to TRBJ2-2; a possible D gene is TRBD1 (6 bases). The CDR3 runs 13 residues. Deletions cut 10 bases from V and 4 bases from J, with 13 bases between. Germline V gene data show CDR1 as LGHNT and CDR2 as FRNRAP. CDR3 DNA: TGTGCTATCGACAGGCCTGGCACCGGGGAGCTGTTTTTT. Protein: CAIDRPGTGELFF.

This chain links TRBV12-5 with TRBJ1-2; a possible D gene is TRBD1 (5 bases). Per germline, CDR1 LGHNT and CDR2 FRNRAP. The CDR3 has 13 amino acids. Trimming took 6 bases from V and 8 from J, leaving 16 bases between them. This chain's CDR3 is CASGQGSDRGYTF. CDR3 nucleotides: TGTGCTAGTGGCCAGGGCTCCGATAGAGGCTACACCTTC.

The chain has TRBV10-2 and TRBJ2-1; D remains unclear. Trimming shortened V by 2 bases and J by 7 bases, and 15 bases separated the two germline ends. The germline V gene encodes CDR1 WSHSY and CDR2 SAAADI. This CDR3 has 15 residues. CDR3 region: CASSEVLVMMNEQFF. As DNA, the CDR3 is TGCGCCAGCAGTGAGGTCCTAGTGATGATGAATGAGCAGTTCTTC.

The J gene is TRBJ2-3, the V gene TRBV20-1, with D tentatively TRBD2 (7 bases). CDR1 is DFQATT and CDR2 is SNEGSKA in the germline V gene (reference sequence). V lost 3 bases and J 4 bases, leaving 17 bases between the germline ends. This CDR3 spans 15 amino acids. The CDR3 loop is CSASSGGYGADTQYF. The CDR3 DNA reads as TGCAGTGCTAGTTCGGGGGGCTATGGGGCAGATACGCAGTATTTT.

This chain uses TRBV29-1 with TRBJ2-1; TRBD2 matches at 10 bases. Germline-derived CDR1 and CDR2 are SQVTM and ANQGSEA. This CDR3 comprises 13 residues. The V segment lost 6 bases and the J segment 10 bases; nucleotides outside the gene matches: 9. The DNA of the CDR3 is TGCAGCGTATCGACTAGCGGGTCGGGCGAGCAGTTCTTC. This sequence encodes CSVSTSGSGEQFF.

The gene calls are TRBV6-5 and TRBJ2-1; D perhaps matches TRBD2 (5 bases). V dropped 6 bases and J dropped 9 bases, with 18 bases sitting between them. Germline CDR1 MNHEY, CDR2 SVGAGI. The CDR3 length is 14 residues. CDR3 protein: CASSDGRVRSEQFF. CDR3 in DNA: TGTGCCAGCAGCGACGGGCGGGTACGTAGTGAGCAGTTCTTC.

The chain has TRBV19 and TRBJ2-2; D gene ambiguous. With 5 bases removed from V and 1 base from J, the gap between germline ends came to 14 bases. The germline V gene has CDR1 LNHDA and CDR2 SQIVND (reference sequence). This CDR3 is built from 16 residues. The CDR3 DNA sequence: TGTGCCAGTAGTCCGTCCCTAGAGTTGAACACCGGGGAGCTGTTTTTT. It is translated as CASSPSLELNTGELFF.

V usage is TRBV28 and J usage is TRBJ1-2, with 8 bases identical to TRBD1. Germline V gene sequence: CDR1 MDHEN, CDR2 SYDVKM. Trimming cost V 5 bases and J 5 bases; bases outside gene matches: 4. The CDR3 loop spans 13 amino acids. The CDR3 sequence is CASSERQGYGYTF. The CDR3 DNA follows: TGTGCCAGCAGTGAGAGACAGGGGTATGGCTACACCTTC.

This chain joins TRBV12-3 or TRBV12-4 and TRBJ2-7, with D unresolved. V was shortened by 6 bases and J by 7 bases, with 16 bases between the two germline ends. There are 13 residues in the CDR3. The DNA for the CDR3 is TGTGCCAGCAGGACTCGCTGGATCGCGGAGCAGTACTTC. It yields the protein CASRTRWIAEQYF.

This chain joins TRBV2 and TRBJ2-1; 11 bases match TRBD2. The ends lost 5 bases at V and 8 bases at J; junction bases unmatched: 8. CDR1 is SNHLY and CDR2 is FYNNEI in the germline V gene. The CDR3 totals 15 residues. DNA for the CDR3: TGTGCCAGCAGTCTACTAGCGGGAGCGTCCGATGAGCAGTTCTTC. Its protein product is CASSLLAGASDEQFF.

V and J are TRBV27 and TRBJ2-1; 10 bases map to TRBD2. CDR1 and CDR2 (germline): MNHEY, SMNVEV (reference sequence). The CDR3 length is 16 residues. The ends lost 5 bases at V and 5 bases at J; junction bases unmatched: 9. CDR3 amino acids: CASSRASGSSNNEQFF. The CDR3, as DNA: TGTGCCAGCAGTCGGGCTAGCGGGAGTTCAAACAATGAGCAGTTCTTC.